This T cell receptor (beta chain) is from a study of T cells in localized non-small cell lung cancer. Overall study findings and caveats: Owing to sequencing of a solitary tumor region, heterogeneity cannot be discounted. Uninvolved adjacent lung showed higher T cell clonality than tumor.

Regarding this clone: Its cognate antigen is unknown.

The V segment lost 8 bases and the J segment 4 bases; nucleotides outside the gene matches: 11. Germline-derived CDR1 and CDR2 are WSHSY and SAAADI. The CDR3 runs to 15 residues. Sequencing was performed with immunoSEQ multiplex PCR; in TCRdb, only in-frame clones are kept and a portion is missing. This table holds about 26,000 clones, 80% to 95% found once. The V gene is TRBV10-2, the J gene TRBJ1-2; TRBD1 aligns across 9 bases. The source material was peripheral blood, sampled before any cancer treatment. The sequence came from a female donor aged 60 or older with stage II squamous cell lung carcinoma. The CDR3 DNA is TGCGCCAGCTGGGGACCGGGACAGGGTCCCTATGGCTACACCTTC. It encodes CASWGPGQGPYGYTF.